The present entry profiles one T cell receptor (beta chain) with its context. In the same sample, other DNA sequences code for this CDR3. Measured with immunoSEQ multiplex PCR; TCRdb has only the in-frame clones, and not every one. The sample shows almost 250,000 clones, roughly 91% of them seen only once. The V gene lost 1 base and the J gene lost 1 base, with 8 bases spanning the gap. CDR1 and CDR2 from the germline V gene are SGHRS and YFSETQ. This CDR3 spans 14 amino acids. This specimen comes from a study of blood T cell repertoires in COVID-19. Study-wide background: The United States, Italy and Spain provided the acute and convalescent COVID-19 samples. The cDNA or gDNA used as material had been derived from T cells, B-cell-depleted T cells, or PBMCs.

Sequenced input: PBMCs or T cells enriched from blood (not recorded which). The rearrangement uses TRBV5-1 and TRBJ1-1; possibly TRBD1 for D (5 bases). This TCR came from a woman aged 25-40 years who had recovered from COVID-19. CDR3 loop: CASSLRQGNTEAFF. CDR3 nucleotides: TGCGCCAGCAGCTTGCGTCAGGGGAACACTGAAGCTTTCTTT.